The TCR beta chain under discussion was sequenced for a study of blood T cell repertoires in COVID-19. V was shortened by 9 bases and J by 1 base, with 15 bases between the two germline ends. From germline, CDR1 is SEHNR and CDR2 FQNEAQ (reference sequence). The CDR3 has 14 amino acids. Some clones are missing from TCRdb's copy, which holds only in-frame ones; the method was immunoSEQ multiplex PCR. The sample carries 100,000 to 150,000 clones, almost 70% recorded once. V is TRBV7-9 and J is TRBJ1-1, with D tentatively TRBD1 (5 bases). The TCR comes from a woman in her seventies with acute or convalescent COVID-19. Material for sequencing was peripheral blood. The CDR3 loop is CASSADSQNTEAFF. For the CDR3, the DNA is TGTGCCAGTAGCGCCGACAGCCAGAACACTGAAGCTTTCTTT.